This note documents a single T cell receptor (beta chain) sequence. Its target antigen remains unknown. The sample holds no much larger clone one base away, and base qualities are not on file. Donors were roughly 40 systemically healthy Caucasian individuals from Russia aged about 6 to 100 years. About 9.1 milliliters of peripheral blood were collected from each donor into EDTA-treated Vacutainer tubes. Ficoll-Paque density-gradient centrifugation was used to isolate PBMCs, with at least 6 million obtained per sample. Total RNA was extracted from PBMCs with Trizol reagent, with at least 5 micrograms obtained per sample. For every donor, an aliquot of PBMCs went through flow cytometry to measure the percentages of naive CD45RAhigh/CD27high T cells. These data come from a study of blood T cells in healthy people across ages (dated by TCRdb to between 2014 and 2017). Study-wide context: In model experiments, roughly one uniquely barcoded TCR beta cDNA molecule per two T cells was captured by template switching. The study measured age-related changes in TCR beta repertoire diversity using deep sequencing normalized with unique cDNA molecular identifiers. The donors were divided into four age groups: young (average about 16 years), middle-aged (roughly 42), aged (approximately 64) and long-lived (82). To avoid experimental bias, donors of different ages were randomly spread across the sequencing lanes. For two donors (one aged 18 to 30 and one aged 80 or older), the study analyzed two additional independent replicas of 1 million unique cDNA reads from the same blood draw. Here is what the overall study found, with its caveats: Estimates of total diversity from one million sequenced T cells were regarded as lower bounds and underestimates. Observed TCR beta diversity correlated strongly with the percentage of naive T cells measured by flow cytometry. As age increased, observed TCR beta diversity per million T cells dropped in a roughly linear way, and a significant reduction was already evident by age 40. Since profiling was done on bulk unsorted PBMCs, naive and antigen-experienced compartments could not be conclusively compared. Because donor CMV infection status was unknown, age-related changes in expanded clonotypes were potentially confounded. The long-lived group showed more naive CD4+ T cells, fewer expanded clones and increased TCR diversity than the aged group, suggesting age selection.

Libraries were prepared through 5' RACE. The data were produced on an Illumina HiSeq 2500. A second PCR of roughly 7 to 11 cycles was performed with a sample-barcoded 5' primer and a J-beta primer mix. Each TCR beta cDNA molecule received a unique molecular identifier from a template-switch 5' adaptor carrying 12 random nucleotides. Each sample yielded at least 2.5 million CDR3-containing paired-end reads. All of the RNA was converted into first-strand cDNA using the Mint cDNA synthesis kit, with a TRBC-specific oligonucleotide serving as the primer. After uracil-DNA glycosylase treatment, a first 18-cycle PCR used universal primers M1SS and BC2_uni_R on all cDNA. Concerning the study's data processing: Each sample was normalized by randomly selecting 1 million high-quality reads, each carrying a distinct molecular identifier. Instead of being binned into consensus sequences, reads that shared molecular identifiers were thrown out. MiTCR, with a Q25 quality threshold and the strictest error-elimination algorithm, was used for CDR3 identification, clonotype clustering and error correction. A nonparametric unseen species model with Euler transformation was used to estimate a lower bound on total TCR beta diversity. TCRdb itself trimmed the public reads at Q25 with fastp, ran MiXCR and retained productive beta chains. For every CDR3 protein sequence, its rows merge into one entry that carries the most common genes and DNA. Clone size and V and J calls follow TCRdb, not the original study. This sample is represented by about 1 million distinct CDR3 sequences; roughly 45% of them were singletons. Approximately 19% of the sample rests with the top ten.

CDR1 and CDR2 are read off the germline V gene as MNHNS and SASEGT. From the cysteine up to the phenylalanine, the CDR3 has a length of 16 residues. Kept here is only the CDR3 DNA, which spans 48 bases and is read in frame from base 1. Ends trimmed: V by 6 bases, J by 0 bases; bases unmatched to a gene: 7. The source of this sequence is a woman aged 55 to 70 in good health. The sequenced sample was blood. This sequence uses TRBV6-1 and TRBJ1-4; the central 7 bases match TRBD1. The DNA reads as follows: TGTGCCAGCAGGAGGGGGGACAGCCCAACTAATGAAAAACTGTTTTTT. Its protein is CASRRGDSPTNEKLFF.